Described below is a single TCR beta chain sequence and its context. What it recognizes is unknown. Clones were sequenced by immunoSEQ multiplex PCR, and TCRdb holds only the in-frame ones, with some missing. The sample includes about 25,000 clones, over 90% seen only once; the top ten take 0.65% to 0.8%. These memory T cells were uncultured and sequenced directly after ex vivo isolation. These data originate in a study of CD4 T cell repertoires in COVID-19. Broader study findings: Sharing of several most expanded SARS-CoV-2-reactive clonotypes across memory subsets suggested intraclonal diversification. In SARS-CoV and/or HKU1 spike cultures, between about 6 and 25% of SARS-CoV-2 clonotypes reappeared.

V gave up 0 bases and J gave up 0 bases, with 13 bases separating them. The CDR3 sequence is 17 residues long. Germline CDR1 is SGHRS and CDR2 is YFSETQ. The TCR comes from a human donor who had COVID-19. The specimen comprised circulating follicular helper CD4+ T cells (cTfh) from blood, sampled before the COVID-19 pandemic. This chain joins TRBV5-1 and TRBJ1-3, with D unclear. CDR3 residues: CASSLDSGISSGNTIYF. The CDR3, as DNA: TGCGCCAGCAGCTTGGACAGCGGGATAAGCTCTGGAAACACCATATATTTT. Full variable domain (rest looked up from reference TRBV5-1 and TRBJ1-3): KAGVTQTPRYLIKTRGQQVTLSCSPISGHRSVSWYQQTPGQGLQFLFEYFSETQRNKGNFPGRFSGRQFSNSRSEMNVSTLELGDSALYLCASSLDSGISSGNTIYFGEGSWLTVV.